One sample yielded the 10 T cell receptor beta chains listed below, sequenced in a study of T cells in Graves' hyperthyroidism and ophthalmopathy. RNA transcripts yielded amplified TCR beta CDR3 regions. With the HTBI primer set, the TCR CDR3 went through a first round of RT-PCR. A single record per CDR3 protein comes from TCRdb applying MiXCR to the multiplex PCR reads. The table shows about 55,000 distinct CDR3 sequences, with about 57% occurring only once. Material: blood. The receptors were sampled from a woman aged 55-70 years with Graves' ophthalmopathy.

This clonotype was counted ten times or more. V usage is TRBV4-1 and J usage is TRBJ2-2; 9 positions agree with TRBD1. The germline V gene has CDR1 MGHRA and CDR2 YSYEKL. Losses at the gene ends were 5 bases for V and 7 bases for J; bases not matched to a gene: 8. The CDR3 is 15 residues long. The CDR3 nucleotides read TGCGCCAGCAGCTTCCGGGACAGGGTTGACGGGGAGCTGTTTTTT. Its translation is CASSFRDRVDGELFF.

The chain employs TRBV29-1 and TRBJ2-5; TRBD1 matches 11 bases. CDR3 length: 14 residues. The V gene end was trimmed by 4 bases and the J gene end by 5 bases; junction bases not matched to a gene: 6. From germline, CDR1 is SQVTM and CDR2 ANQGSEA. CDR3 region: CSVVSGTGGETQYF. CDR3 sequence (DNA): TGCAGCGTTGTCTCCGGGACAGGGGGGGAGACCCAGTACTTC.

V and J are TRBV11-2 and TRBJ2-3, with 7 nucleotides matching TRBD2. This CDR3 has 17 amino acids. CDR1 SGHAT and CDR2 FQNNGV come from the germline V gene. Trimming cost V 0 bases and J 3 bases; bases outside gene matches: 9. In nucleotides, the CDR3 is TGTGCCAGCAGCTTAGATCTAAGGGAGGGGAGGACAGATACGCAGTATTTT. Its translation is CASSLDLREGRTDTQYF.

The chain is built from TRBV7-8 and TRBJ1-2; D is uncertain. The CDR3 runs to 13 residues. Germline V CDR1 and CDR2: SGHVS, FQNEAQ. Trimming took off 3 bases at V and 6 bases at J, with 11 bases between the two ends. In DNA form, the CDR3 reads TGTGCCAGCAGCTTGGGGTCCTTCGATGGCTACACCTTC. Translated: CASSLGSFDGYTF. Combining the CDR3 with reference TRBV7-8 and TRBJ1-2 gives the whole variable domain GAGVSQSPRYKVAKRGQDVALRCDPISGHVSLFWYQQALGQGPEFLTYFQNEAQLDKSGLPSDRFFAERPEGSVSTLKIQRTQQEDSAVYLCASSLGSFDGYTFGSGTRLTVV.

This clonotype was counted ten times or more. This sequence joins TRBV20-1 and TRBJ1-5; a possible D gene is TRBD1 (6 bases). Germline CDR1 reads DFQATT; CDR2 reads SNEGSKA (reference sequence). The CDR3 sequence is 15 residues long. Trimming shortened V by 3 bases and J by 0 bases, and 12 bases separated the two germline ends. In DNA, the CDR3 is TGCAGTGCTAGGACGGGACAATATAGCAATCAGCCCCAGCATTTT. It translates to CSARTGQYSNQPQHF.

V gene TRBV10-1 combines with J gene TRBJ2-1, with D maybe TRBD1 (6 bases). This CDR3 is built from 14 residues. V lost 6 bases, J lost 1 base, and 10 bases lay in between. From germline, CDR1 is WNHNN and CDR2 SYGVQD (reference sequence). The CDR3 nucleotides are TGCGCCAGCAGCGGCAGGGGATCCTACAATGAGCAGTTCTTC. Its translation: CASSGRGSYNEQFF.

The chain couples TRBV20-1 to TRBJ1-2; perhaps TRBD1 as D (5 bases). V was cut by 6 bases and J by 12 bases, with 14 bases left in between. The CDR3 has 10 amino acids. The V gene's germline CDR1 is DFQATT and CDR2 SNEGSKA (reference sequence). CDR3 in DNA: TGCAGTGCCAGACGAGGGGTAAACACCTTC. Its protein is CSARRGVNTF.

The rearrangement joins TRBV19 to TRBJ2-1; 12 bases map to TRBD2. Germline CDR1 and CDR2: LNHDA and SQIVND (reference sequence). J lost 6 bases, V lost 0 bases, and 9 bases had no gene match. This CDR3 is built from 18 residues. CDR3 DNA: TGTGCCAGTAGTATAGACCCTAGCGGGGGGGCCCTGGGCAATGAGCAGTTCTTC. Amino acid sequence: CASSIDPSGGALGNEQFF. Full variable domain (rest looked up from reference TRBV19 and TRBJ2-1): DGGITQSPKYLFRKEGQNVTLSCEQNLNHDAMYWYRQDPGQGLRLIYYSQIVNDFQKGDIAEGYSVSREKKESFPLTVTSAQKNPTAFYLCASSIDPSGGALGNEQFFGPGTRLTVL.

This clonotype has ten or more counts. The chain uses TRBV7-9 and TRBJ1-4, with a weak D call TRBD1 (6 bases). V lost 6 bases to trimming and J lost 3 bases, with 17 bases between them. CDR1 is SEHNR, CDR2 FQNEAQ, per germline (reference sequence). The CDR3 is 16 amino acids. The CDR3 spells CASRSPGEGANEKLFF. DNA for the CDR3: TGTGCCAGCAGATCACCAGGGGAGGGAGCTAATGAAAAACTGTTTTTT.

Points on this clonotype: The final CDR3 position lacks the conserved phenylalanine or tryptophan, pointing to a likely read error. The rearrangement joins TRBV5-1 to TRBJ2-3, with 11 bases identical to TRBD1. CDR3 length: 18 amino acids. Per the germline V gene, CDR1 is SGHRS and CDR2 is YFSETQ. The DNA for the CDR3 is TGTGCCAGCAGCCAATTCATCGGACAGGGGGCTAGCACAGATACGCAGTATTCT. Encoded protein: CASSQFIGQGASTDTQYS.